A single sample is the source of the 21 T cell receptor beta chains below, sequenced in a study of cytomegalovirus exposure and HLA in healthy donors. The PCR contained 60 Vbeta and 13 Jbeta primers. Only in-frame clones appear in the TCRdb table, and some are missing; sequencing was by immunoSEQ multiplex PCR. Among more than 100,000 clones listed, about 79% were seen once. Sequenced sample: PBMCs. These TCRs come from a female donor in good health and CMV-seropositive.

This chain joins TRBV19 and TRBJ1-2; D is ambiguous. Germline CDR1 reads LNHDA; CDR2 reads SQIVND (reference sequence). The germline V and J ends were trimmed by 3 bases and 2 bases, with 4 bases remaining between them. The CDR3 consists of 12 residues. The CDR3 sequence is CASSITNYGYTF. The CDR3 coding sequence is TGTGCCAGTAGTATCACAAACTATGGCTACACCTTC.

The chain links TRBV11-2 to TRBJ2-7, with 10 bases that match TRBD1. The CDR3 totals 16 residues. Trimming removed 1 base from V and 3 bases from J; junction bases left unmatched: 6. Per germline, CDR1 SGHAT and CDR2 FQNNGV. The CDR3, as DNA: TGTGCCAGCAGCTTAGGTACCGGGACAGGGGTCTACGAGCAGTACTTC. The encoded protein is CASSLGTGTGVYEQYF.

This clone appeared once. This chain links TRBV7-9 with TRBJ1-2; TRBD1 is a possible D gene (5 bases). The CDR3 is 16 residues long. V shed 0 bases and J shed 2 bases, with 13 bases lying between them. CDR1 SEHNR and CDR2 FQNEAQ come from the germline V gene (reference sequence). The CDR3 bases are TGTGCCAGCAGCTTAGCAGGGGCCCGCGAGAACTATGGCTACACCTTC. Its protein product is CASSLAGARENYGYTF.

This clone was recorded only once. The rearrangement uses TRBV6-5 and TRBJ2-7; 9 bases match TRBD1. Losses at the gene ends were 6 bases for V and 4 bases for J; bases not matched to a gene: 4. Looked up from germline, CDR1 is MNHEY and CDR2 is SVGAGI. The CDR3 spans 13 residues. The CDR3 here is CASRQGARYEQYF. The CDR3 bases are TGTGCCAGCAGACAGGGGGCCCGATACGAGCAGTACTTC.

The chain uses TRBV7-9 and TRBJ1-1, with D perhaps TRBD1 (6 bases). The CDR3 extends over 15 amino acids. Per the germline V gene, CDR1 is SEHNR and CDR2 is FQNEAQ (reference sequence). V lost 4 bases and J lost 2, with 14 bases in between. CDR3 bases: TGTGCCAGCAGCTCCCCCCGGGACAAAAACACTGAAGCTTTCTTT. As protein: CASSSPRDKNTEAFF.

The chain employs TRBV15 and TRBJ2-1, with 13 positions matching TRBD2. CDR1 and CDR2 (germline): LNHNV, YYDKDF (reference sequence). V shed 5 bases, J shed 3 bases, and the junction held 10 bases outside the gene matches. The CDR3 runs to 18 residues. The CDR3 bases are TGTGCCACCAGCTCCGGGACTAGCGGGACGCCCGACTACAATGAGCAGTTCTTC. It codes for CATSSGTSGTPDYNEQFF.

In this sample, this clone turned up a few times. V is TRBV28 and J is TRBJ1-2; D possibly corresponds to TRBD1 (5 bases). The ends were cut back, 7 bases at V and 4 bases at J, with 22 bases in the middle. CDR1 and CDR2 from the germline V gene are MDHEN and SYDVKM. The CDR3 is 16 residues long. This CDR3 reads CASTRSLAGGIYGYTF. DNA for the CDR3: TGTGCCAGCACGCGTTCTTTGGCCGGGGGGATCTATGGCTACACCTTC.

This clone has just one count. CDR3 nucleotide sequence: TGCGCCAGCAGCTTAACTAGCGGTTCAGTAAATAGGGGTAATGAGCAGTTCTTC. As protein: CASSLTSGSVNRGNEQFF. This sequence joins TRBV5-1 and TRBJ2-1; 8 nucleotides match TRBD2. The V segment lost 2 bases and the J segment 7 bases; nucleotides outside the gene matches: 17. Germline CDR1 SGHRS, CDR2 YFSETQ. CDR3 length equals 18 residues.

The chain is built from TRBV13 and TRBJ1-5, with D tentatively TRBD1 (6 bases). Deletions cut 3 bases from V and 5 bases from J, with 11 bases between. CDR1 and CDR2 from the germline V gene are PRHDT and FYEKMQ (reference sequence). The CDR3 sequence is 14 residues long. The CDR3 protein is CASSFRGTDQPQHF. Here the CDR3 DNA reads TGTGCCAGCAGCTTCAGGGGAACGGATCAGCCCCAGCATTTT.

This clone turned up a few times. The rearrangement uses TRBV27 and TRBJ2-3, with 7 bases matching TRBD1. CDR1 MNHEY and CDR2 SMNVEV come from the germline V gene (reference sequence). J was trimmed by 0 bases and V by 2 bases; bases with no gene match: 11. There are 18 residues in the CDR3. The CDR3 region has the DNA TGTGCCAGCAGTTTAACCACCAGACAGGGTCCTAGCACAGATACGCAGTATTTT. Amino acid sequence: CASSLTTRQGPSTDTQYF.

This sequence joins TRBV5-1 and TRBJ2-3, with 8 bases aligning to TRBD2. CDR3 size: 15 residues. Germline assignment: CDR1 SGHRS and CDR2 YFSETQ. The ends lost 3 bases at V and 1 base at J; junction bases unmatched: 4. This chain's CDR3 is CASSWMTSGTDTQYF. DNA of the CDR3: TGCGCCAGCAGCTGGATGACTAGCGGCACAGATACGCAGTATTTT. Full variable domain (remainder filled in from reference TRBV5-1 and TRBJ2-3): KAGVTQTPRYLIKTRGQQVTLSCSPISGHRSVSWYQQTPGQGLQFLFEYFSETQRNKGNFPGRFSGRQFSNSRSEMNVSTLELGDSALYLCASSWMTSGTDTQYFGPGTRLTVL.

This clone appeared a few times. The CDR3 here is CASKAGERGQETQYF. CDR3 DNA sequence: TGTGCCAGCAAAGCGGGAGAGAGGGGTCAAGAGACCCAGTACTTC. The rearrangement uses TRBV21-1 and TRBJ2-5; the table names TRBD2, a call not compared with the DNA. TRBV21-1 is a pseudogene segment. This CDR3 comprises 15 residues.

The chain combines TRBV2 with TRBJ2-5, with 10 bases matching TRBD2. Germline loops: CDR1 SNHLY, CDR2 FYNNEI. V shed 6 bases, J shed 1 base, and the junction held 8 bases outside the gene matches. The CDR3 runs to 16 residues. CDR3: CASRDPAGGTQETQYF. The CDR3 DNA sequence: TGTGCCAGCAGAGACCCAGCGGGAGGGACCCAAGAGACCCAGTACTTC.

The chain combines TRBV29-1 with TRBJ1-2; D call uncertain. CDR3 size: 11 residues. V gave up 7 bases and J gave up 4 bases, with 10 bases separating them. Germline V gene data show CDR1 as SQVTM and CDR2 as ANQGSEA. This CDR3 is CSAAPGYGYTF. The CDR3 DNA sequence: TGCAGCGCAGCACCGGGCTATGGCTACACCTTC.

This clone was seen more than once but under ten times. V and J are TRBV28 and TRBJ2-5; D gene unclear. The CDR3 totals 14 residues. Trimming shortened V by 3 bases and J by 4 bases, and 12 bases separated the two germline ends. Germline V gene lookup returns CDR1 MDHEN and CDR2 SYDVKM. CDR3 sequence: CASSFARSRETQYF. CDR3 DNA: TGTGCCAGCAGTTTCGCCAGGTCGAGAGAGACCCAGTACTTC.

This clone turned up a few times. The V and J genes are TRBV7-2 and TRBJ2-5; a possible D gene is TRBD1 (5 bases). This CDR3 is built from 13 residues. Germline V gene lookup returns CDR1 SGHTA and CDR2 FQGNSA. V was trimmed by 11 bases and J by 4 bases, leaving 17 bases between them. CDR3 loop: CAGSSQGGETQYF. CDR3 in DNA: TGTGCCGGAAGCTCTCAGGGCGGAGAGACCCAGTACTTC. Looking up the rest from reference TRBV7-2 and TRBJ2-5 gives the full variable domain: GAGVSQSPSNKVTEKGKDVELRCDPISGHTALYWYRQSLGQGLEFLIYFQGNSAPDKSGLPSDRFSAERTGGSVSTLTIQRTQQEDSAVYLCAGSSQGGETQYFGPGTRLLVL.

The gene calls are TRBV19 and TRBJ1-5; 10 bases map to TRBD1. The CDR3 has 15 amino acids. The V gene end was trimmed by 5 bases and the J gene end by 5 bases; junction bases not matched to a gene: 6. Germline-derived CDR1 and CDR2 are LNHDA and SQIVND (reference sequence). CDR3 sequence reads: CASSATGQGHQPQHF. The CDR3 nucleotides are TGTGCCAGTAGTGCCACGGGACAGGGGCATCAGCCCCAGCATTTT.

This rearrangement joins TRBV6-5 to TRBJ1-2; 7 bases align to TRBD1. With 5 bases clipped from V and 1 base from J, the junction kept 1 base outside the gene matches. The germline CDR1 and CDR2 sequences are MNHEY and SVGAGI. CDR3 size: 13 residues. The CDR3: CASSRDSNYGYTF. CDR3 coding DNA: TGTGCCAGCAGTCGGGACAGTAACTATGGCTACACCTTC.

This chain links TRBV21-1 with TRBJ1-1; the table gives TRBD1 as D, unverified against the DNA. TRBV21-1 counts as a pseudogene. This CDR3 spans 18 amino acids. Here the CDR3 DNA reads TGTGCCAGCAGCAATCCCGTAAGCTCATACAGACCCCCGGATGAAGCTTTCTTT. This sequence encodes CASSNPVSSYRPPDEAFF.

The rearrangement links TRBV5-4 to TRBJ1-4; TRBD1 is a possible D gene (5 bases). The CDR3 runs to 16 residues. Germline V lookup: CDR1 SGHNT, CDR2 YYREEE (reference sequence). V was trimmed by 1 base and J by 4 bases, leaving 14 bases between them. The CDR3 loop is CASSLKTGLNNEKLFF. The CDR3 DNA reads TGTGCCAGCAGCTTGAAGACGGGACTTAATAATGAAAAACTGTTTTTT.

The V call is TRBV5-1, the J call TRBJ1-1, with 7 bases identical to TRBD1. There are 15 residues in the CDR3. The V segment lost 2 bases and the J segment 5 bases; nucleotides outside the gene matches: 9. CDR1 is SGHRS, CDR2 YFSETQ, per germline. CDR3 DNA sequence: TGCGCCAGCAGCTTTCTGGAGGGGGCGGCTACTGAAGCTTTCTTT. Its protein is CASSFLEGAATEAFF.